What follows are 5 T cell receptor beta chains derived from one specimen sequenced in a study of siplizumab effects on memory and regulatory T cells. Here immunoSEQ multiplex PCR was the method, and the copy in TCRdb shows in-frame clones only, minus some. The sample consists of around 100,000 clones, about 94% of them appearing once. The material sequenced was non-Treg CD4+ T cells sorted from blood. The receptors come from a human donor in good health.

V usage is TRBV7-2 and J usage is TRBJ2-3; 10 bases match TRBD2. The length of the CDR3 is 14 residues. CDR1 is SGHTA and CDR2 is FQGNSA in the germline V gene. The V gene end was trimmed by 6 bases and the J gene end by 3 bases; junction bases not matched to a gene: 3. CDR3 region: CASSLTSGTDTQYF. The CDR3 region has the DNA TGTGCCAGCAGTTTGACTAGCGGGACAGATACGCAGTATTTT.

V usage is TRBV5-1 and J usage is TRBJ1-2; D remains unclear. There are 14 residues in the CDR3. V lost 1 base and J lost 1, with 8 bases in between. Germline V gene data show CDR1 as SGHRS and CDR2 as YFSETQ. This CDR3 reads CASSLNGYNYGYTF. The CDR3 DNA sequence: TGCGCCAGCAGCTTGAATGGATATAACTATGGCTACACCTTC.

The V and J genes are TRBV20-1 and TRBJ2-7, with a possible D match to TRBD1 (5 bases). V lost 5 bases and J lost 4, with 9 bases in between. From germline, CDR1 is DFQATT and CDR2 SNEGSKA (reference sequence). The CDR3 contains 11 residues. The CDR3 sequence is CSAGAMYEQYF. CDR3 DNA: TGCAGTGCTGGGGCCATGTACGAGCAGTACTTC.

V is TRBV23-1 and J is TRBJ2-7; 12 bases map to TRBD1. TRBV23-1 is an ORF for which the function is uncertain. Unmatched junction bases numbered 7, after V lost 8 bases and J lost 5 bases. This CDR3 comprises 14 residues. CDR3 DNA sequence: TGCGCCAGCTCCCGGGACAGGGGGCAACACGAGCAGTACTTC. Translating gives CASSRDRGQHEQYF.

V is TRBV29-1 and J is TRBJ2-3; D unresolved. V lost 8 bases and J lost 4, with 10 bases in between. CDR1 SQVTM and CDR2 ANQGSEA come from the germline V gene. The CDR3 is made up of 11 amino acids. The CDR3 DNA follows: TGCAGCCCCGCCGGCCCAGATACGCAGTATTTT. Protein: CSPAGPDTQYF.